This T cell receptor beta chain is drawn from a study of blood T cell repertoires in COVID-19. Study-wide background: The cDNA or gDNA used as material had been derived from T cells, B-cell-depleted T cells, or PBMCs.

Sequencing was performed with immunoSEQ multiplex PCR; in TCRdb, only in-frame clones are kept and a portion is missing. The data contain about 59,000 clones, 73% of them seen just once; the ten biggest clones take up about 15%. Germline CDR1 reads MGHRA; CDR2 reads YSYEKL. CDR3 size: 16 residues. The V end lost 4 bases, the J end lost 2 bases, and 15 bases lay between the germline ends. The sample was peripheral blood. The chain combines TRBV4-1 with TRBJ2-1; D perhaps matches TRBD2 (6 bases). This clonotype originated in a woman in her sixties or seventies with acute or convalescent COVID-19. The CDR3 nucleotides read TGCGCCAGCAGCCTTCCTTCGGGACTTCCCTACAATGAGCAGTTCTTC. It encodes CASSLPSGLPYNEQFF.